This TCR beta chain was identified during a study of vaccination and CD4 T cells after COVID-19. CD4+ T cells that had been cultured provided DNA sequenced with the Oncomine TCR Beta short-read assay. TCRdb processed the PCR reads anew with MiXCR; each CDR3 protein has one entry. The repertoire holds 20,000 or so distinct CDR3 sequences, with roughly 30% as singletons. V lost 3 bases to trimming and J lost 2 bases, with 5 bases between them. The CDR3 totals 12 residues. Time point denoted: late sampling 161 to 241 days after vaccination in a few convalescent patients. Treatment of the sample: roughly nine-day PBMC culture with coronavirus spike peptide pools or control peptides (ViraFEST assay). This clonotype was counted only a few times. Its antigen is currently unknown.

The V gene is TRBV12-3 or TRBV12-4, the J gene TRBJ2-7; D is unclear. The specimen comprised CD4+ T cells from blood, cultured in vitro, sampled about 7 months after SARS-CoV-2 vaccination. The clonotype comes from a human donor who had recovered from COVID-19. DNA for the CDR3: TGTGCCAGCAGTTTGTGGGCCTACGAGCAGTACTTC. This gives the protein CASSLWAYEQYF.